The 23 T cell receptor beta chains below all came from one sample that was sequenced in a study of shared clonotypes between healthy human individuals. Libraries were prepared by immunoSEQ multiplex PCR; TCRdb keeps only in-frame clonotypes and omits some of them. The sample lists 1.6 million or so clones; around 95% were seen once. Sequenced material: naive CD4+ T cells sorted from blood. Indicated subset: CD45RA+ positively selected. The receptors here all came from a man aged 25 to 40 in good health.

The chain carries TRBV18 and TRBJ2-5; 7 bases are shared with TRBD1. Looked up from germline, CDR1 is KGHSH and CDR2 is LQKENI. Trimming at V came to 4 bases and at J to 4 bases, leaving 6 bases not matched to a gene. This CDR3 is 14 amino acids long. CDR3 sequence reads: CASSRSTGAETQYF. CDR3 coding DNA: TGTGCCAGCTCACGCTCAACAGGGGCAGAGACCCAGTACTTC.

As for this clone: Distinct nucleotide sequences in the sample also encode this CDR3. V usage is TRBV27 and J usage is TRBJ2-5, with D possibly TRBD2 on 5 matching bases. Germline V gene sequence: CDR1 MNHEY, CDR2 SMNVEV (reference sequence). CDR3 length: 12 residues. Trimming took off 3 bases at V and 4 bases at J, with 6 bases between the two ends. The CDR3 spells CASSFRGETQYF. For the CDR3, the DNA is TGTGCCAGCAGTTTCCGGGGAGAGACCCAGTACTTC.

This CDR3 reads CASSPRTSSYNEQFF. The CDR3 nucleotides read TGTGCCAGCAGTCCACGGACTAGCTCCTACAATGAGCAGTTCTTC. The V gene is TRBV27, the J gene TRBJ2-1; 7 positions match TRBD2. Germline CDR1 reads MNHEY; CDR2 reads SMNVEV (reference sequence). CDR3 length: 15 residues. V dropped 5 bases and J dropped 0; count of bases not matched to a gene: 4.

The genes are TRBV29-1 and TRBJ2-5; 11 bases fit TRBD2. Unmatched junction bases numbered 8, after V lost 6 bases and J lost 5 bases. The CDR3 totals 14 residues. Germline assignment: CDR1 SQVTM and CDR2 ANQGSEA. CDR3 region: CSVTLAGVLETQYF. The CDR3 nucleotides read TGCAGCGTCACACTAGCGGGAGTCTTGGAGACCCAGTACTTC. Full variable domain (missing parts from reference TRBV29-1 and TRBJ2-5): SAVISQKPSRDICQRGTSLTIQCQVDSQVTMMFWYRQQPGQSLTLIATANQGSEATYESGFVIDKFPISRPNLTFSTLTVSNMSPEDSSIYLCSVTLAGVLETQYFGPGTRLLVL.

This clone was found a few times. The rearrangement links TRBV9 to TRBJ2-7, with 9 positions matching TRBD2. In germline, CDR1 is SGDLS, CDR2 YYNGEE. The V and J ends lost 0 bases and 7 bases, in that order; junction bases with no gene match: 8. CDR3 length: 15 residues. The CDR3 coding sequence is TGTGCCAGCAGCGTAGACGCTCCGGCGGGGGGGGAGCAGTACTTC. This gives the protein CASSVDAPAGGEQYF.

The CDR3, as DNA: TGTGCCAGCAGTTCCGACAGGTCTCAAGAGACCCAGTACTTC. Residues: CASSSDRSQETQYF. The chain recombines TRBV6-1 with TRBJ2-5; perhaps TRBD1 as D (6 bases). Trimming removed 5 bases from V and 2 bases from J, with 12 bases in between. The CDR3 extends over 14 amino acids. CDR1 is MNHNS, CDR2 SASEGT, per germline.

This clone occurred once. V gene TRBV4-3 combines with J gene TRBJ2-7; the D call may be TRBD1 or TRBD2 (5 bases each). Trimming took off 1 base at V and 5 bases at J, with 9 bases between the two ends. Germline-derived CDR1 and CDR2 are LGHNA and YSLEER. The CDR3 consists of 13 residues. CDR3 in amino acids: CASSQVRGDEQYF. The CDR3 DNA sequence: TGCGCCAGCAGCCAAGTGAGAGGGGACGAGCAGTACTTC.

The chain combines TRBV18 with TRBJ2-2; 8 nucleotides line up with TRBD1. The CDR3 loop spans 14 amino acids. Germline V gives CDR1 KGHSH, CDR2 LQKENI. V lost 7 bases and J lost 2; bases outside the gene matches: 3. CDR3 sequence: CASFGQGNTGELFF. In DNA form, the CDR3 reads TGTGCCAGCTTCGGACAGGGCAACACCGGGGAGCTGTTTTTT.

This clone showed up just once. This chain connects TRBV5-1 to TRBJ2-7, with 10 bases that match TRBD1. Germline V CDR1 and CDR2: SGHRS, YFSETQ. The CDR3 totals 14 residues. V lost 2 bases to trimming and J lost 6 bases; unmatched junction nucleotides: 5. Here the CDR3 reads CASSFGTGVGEQYF. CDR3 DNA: TGCGCCAGCAGCTTCGGGACAGGGGTAGGCGAGCAGTACTTC.

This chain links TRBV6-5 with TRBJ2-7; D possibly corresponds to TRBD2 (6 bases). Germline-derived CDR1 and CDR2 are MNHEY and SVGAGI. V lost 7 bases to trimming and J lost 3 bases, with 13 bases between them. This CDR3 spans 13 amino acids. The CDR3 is CASTPGRDYEQYF. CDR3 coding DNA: TGTGCCAGCACCCCGGGGCGGGACTACGAGCAGTACTTC.

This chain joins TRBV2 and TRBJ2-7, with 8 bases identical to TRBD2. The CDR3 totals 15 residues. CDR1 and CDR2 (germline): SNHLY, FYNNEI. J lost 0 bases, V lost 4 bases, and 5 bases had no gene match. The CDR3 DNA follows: TGTGCCAGCAGTGGAAGCGGGAGCGGCTCCTACGAGCAGTACTTC. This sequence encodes CASSGSGSGSYEQYF.

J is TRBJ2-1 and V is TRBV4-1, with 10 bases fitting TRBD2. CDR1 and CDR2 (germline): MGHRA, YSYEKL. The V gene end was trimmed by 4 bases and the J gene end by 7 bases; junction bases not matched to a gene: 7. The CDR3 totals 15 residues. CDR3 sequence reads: CASSRLAGVWNEQFF. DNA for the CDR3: TGCGCCAGCAGCCGCCTAGCGGGAGTTTGGAATGAGCAGTTCTTC.

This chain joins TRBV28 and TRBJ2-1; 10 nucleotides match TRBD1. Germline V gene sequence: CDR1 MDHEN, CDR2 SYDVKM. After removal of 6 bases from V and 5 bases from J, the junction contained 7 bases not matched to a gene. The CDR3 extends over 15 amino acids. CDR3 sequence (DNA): TGTGCCAGCAGGGGATCCGGGACAGGGGACAATGAGCAGTTCTTC. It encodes CASRGSGTGDNEQFF. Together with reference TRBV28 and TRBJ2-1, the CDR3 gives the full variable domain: DVKVTQSSRYLVKRTGEKVFLECVQDMDHENMFWYRQDPGLGLRLIYFSYDVKMKEKGDIPEGYSVSREKKERFSLILESASTNQTSMYLCASRGSGTGDNEQFFGPGTRLTVL.

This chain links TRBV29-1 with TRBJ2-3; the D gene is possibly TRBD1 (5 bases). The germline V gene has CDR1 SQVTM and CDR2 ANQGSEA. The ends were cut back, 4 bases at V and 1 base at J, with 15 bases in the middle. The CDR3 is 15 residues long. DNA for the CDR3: TGCAGCGTTGTAAAACAGGAGACCCGCACAGATACGCAGTATTTT. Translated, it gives CSVVKQETRTDTQYF.

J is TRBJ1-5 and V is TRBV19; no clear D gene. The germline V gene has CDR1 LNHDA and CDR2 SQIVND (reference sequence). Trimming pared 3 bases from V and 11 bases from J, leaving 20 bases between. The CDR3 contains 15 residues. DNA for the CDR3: TGTGCCAGTAGTATTGGCAGGACCTCAATCAGGTCCCAGCATTTT. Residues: CASSIGRTSIRSQHF.

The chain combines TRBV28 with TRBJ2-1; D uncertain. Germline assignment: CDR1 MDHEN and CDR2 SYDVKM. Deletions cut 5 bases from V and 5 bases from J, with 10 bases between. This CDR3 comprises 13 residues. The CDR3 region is CASSTRADNEQFF. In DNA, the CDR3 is TGTGCCAGCAGTACCCGGGCGGACAATGAGCAGTTCTTC.

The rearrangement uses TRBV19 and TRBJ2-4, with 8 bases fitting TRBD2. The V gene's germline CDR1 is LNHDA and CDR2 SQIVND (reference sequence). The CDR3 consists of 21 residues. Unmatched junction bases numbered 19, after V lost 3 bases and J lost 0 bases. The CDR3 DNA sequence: TGTGCCAGTAGTATCGGTATTAGCGGGGAGGAGTCTAGGCTAGCCAAAAACATTCAGTACTTC. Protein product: CASSIGISGEESRLAKNIQYF.

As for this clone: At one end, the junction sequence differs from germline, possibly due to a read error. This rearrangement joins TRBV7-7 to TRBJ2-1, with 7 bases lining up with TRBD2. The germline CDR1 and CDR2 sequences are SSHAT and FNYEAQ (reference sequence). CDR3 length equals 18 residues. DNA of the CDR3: TGTGCTAGCAGCGGGGCTCTGAGAAGGCGGGGCTCCTACAATGAGCAGTTCTTC. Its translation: CASSGALRRRGSYNEQFF.

The CDR3 nucleotides are TGTGCCATCAGCAAGACAATACATGAGCAGTACTTC. It yields the protein CAISKTIHEQYF. This chain joins TRBV10-3 and TRBJ2-7, with unresolved D. The germline gives CDR1 ENHRY, CDR2 SYGVKD. The CDR3 covers 12 residues. V lost 6 bases, J lost 7 bases, and 13 bases lay in between.

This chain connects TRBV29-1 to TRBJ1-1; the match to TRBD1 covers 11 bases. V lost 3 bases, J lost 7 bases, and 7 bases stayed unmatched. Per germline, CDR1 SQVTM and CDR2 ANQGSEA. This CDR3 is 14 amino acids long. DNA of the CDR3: TGCAGCGTTGACCGGGACAGGGGGGGGAGTGAAGCTTTCTTT. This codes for CSVDRDRGGSEAFF.

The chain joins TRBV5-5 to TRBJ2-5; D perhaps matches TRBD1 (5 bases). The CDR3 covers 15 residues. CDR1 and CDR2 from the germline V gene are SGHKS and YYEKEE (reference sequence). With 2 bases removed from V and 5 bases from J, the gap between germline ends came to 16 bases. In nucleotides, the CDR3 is TGTGCCAGCAGCTTCCCAGGGCAGCAAAGGGAGACCCAGTACTTC. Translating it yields CASSFPGQQRETQYF.

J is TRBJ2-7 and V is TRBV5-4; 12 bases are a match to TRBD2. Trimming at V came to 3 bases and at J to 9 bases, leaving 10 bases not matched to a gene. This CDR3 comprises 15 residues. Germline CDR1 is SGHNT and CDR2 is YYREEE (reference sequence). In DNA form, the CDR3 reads TGTGCCAGCAGCTGGTGGACTAGCGGGAAGGTCGGGCAGTACTTC. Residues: CASSWWTSGKVGQYF.

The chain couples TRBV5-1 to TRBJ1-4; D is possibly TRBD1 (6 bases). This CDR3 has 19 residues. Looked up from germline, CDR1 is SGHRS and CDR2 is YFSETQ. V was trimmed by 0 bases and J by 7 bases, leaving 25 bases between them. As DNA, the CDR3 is TGCGCCAGCAGCTTGGTAGTTATCGGGGGCTTTGGGACGTCTGAAAAACTGTTTTTT. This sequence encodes CASSLVVIGGFGTSEKLFF.